This T cell receptor (beta chain) was sequenced for a study of shared clonotypes between healthy human individuals. General observations from the study: Shared clonotypes across all four donors exceeded non-shared ones in generation probability.

This clone was observed a few times. The antigen is unknown. CDR1 and CDR2 (germline): MDHEN, SYDVKM. There are 15 residues in the CDR3. V was cut by 8 bases and J by 0 bases, with 17 bases left in between. Clones were read by immunoSEQ multiplex PCR, and TCRdb kept only the in-frame ones, dropping some. This sample has approximately 82,000 clones, with around 57% found just once. Recent vaccinations or acute infections were absent in the healthy HIV-negative adult donors. CCR7-negative CD45RA+ TemRA cells were pooled with CD45RO+ cells for CD8 memory. Sequenced input: memory CD8+ T cells sorted from blood. Subset specified: CD45RO+ cells pooled with CCR7-negative TemRA cells. The chain links TRBV28 to TRBJ2-7; tentatively, D is TRBD1 or TRBD2 (6 bases each). This TCR derives from a man aged 25 to 40 in good health. CDR3 sequence: CASEGGLEGSYEQYF. The CDR3 nucleotides are TGTGCCAGCGAAGGGGGACTTGAAGGCTCCTACGAGCAGTACTTC.